This entry concerns a single T cell receptor beta chain. Antigen unknown. The entry originates in a study of graft-versus-host responses after intestinal transplantation. Study outcomes and limitations: Recipient marrow held GvH clones, some first seen in ileum or blood. Allografts of patients with graft-donor T cell macrochimerism showed high graft-versus-host to host-versus-graft clone ratios.

Assay used: immunoSEQ multiplex PCR; TCRdb lists only in-frame clones, some missing. Among some 41,000 clones listed, 85% to 95% were seen once. This material consisted of PBMCs, taken nearly 750 days after intestinal transplantation. This TCR came from a human patient who received an intestinal transplant, so some T cells may come from the graft donor.

This CDR3 reads CASREGGGQPQHF. The CDR3 region has the DNA TGTGCCAGCAGGGAAGGGGGGGGCCAGCCCCAGCATTTT. The rearrangement joins TRBV6-5 to TRBJ1-5; D may be TRBD1 (6 bases). CDR3 length: 13 residues. The V and J ends lost 6 bases and 7 bases respectively, with 13 bases between them. Germline CDR1 is MNHEY and CDR2 is SVGAGI.